These 30 T cell receptor beta chains originate from one sample sequenced in a study of blood T cell repertoires in COVID-19. The repertoire was sequenced with immunoSEQ multiplex PCR; TCRdb's copy has only in-frame clones and lacks some. The sample holds about 53,000 clones, 60% to 80% seen once. Sequencing input: peripheral blood. These receptor sequences come from a man between 65 and 85 years old with active or convalescent COVID-19.

CDR3 bases: TGCAGTGCCGCCCCAGGGCTCGAGCAGTACTTC. The encoded protein is CSAAPGLEQYF. The chain couples TRBV20-1 to TRBJ2-7, with D possibly being TRBD1 (5 bases). Trimming removed 6 bases from V and 6 bases from J, with 12 bases in between. The CDR3 contains 11 residues. CDR1 DFQATT and CDR2 SNEGSKA come from the germline V gene (reference sequence).

The genes are TRBV5-1 and TRBJ1-6; weak D call: TRBD1 (6 bases). CDR1 SGHRS and CDR2 YFSETQ come from the germline V gene. The germline V and J ends were trimmed by 2 bases and 7 bases, with 10 bases remaining between them. The CDR3 is 14 residues long. Here the CDR3 DNA reads TGCGCCAGCAGCTTCGGACAGCCGAATTCACCCCTCCACTTT. Its translation is CASSFGQPNSPLHF.

The chain is built from TRBV5-5 and TRBJ2-3, with 9 bases that match TRBD2. The germline V gene encodes CDR1 SGHKS and CDR2 YYEKEE (reference sequence). CDR3 size: 14 residues. V gave up 2 bases and J gave up 4 bases; unmatched junction bases: 2. CDR3 residues: CASSFSGSADTQYF. The CDR3 coding sequence is TGTGCCAGCAGCTTTAGCGGGAGTGCAGATACGCAGTATTTT. Using reference TRBV5-5 and TRBJ2-3 for the parts outside the CDR3, the full variable domain is DAGVTQSPTHLIKTRGQQVTLRCSPISGHKSVSWYQQVLGQGPQFIFQYYEKEERGRGNFPDRFSARQFPNYSSELNVNALLLGDSALYLCASSFSGSADTQYFGPGTRLTVL.

The gene calls are TRBV28 and TRBJ2-3; 8 nucleotides match TRBD2. The J segment lost 4 bases and the V segment lost 7 bases, leaving 4 bases of the junction unmatched. The CDR3 sequence is 13 residues long. Germline V gene sequence: CDR1 MDHEN, CDR2 SYDVKM. CDR3 sequence (DNA): TGTGCCAGCAAAAAAGCGGGGGCAGATACGCAGTATTTT. This sequence encodes CASKKAGADTQYF.

CDR3 loop: CASSQQGADGYTF. CDR3 coding DNA: TGCGCCAGCAGCCAACAGGGGGCGGATGGCTACACCTTC. The rearrangement links TRBV4-3 to TRBJ1-2, with 8 bases fitting TRBD1. The CDR3 runs to 13 residues. Germline loops: CDR1 LGHNA, CDR2 YSLEER. The junction had 2 bases not matched to a gene; V was cut back by 2 bases and J by 6 bases.

The sample holds one count of this clone. The chain has TRBV5-1 and TRBJ1-1; D remains unclear. CDR1 is SGHRS, CDR2 YFSETQ, per germline. The CDR3 loop spans 16 amino acids. V was clipped by 4 bases and J by 0 bases, with 16 bases between them. In DNA form, the CDR3 reads TGCGCCAGCAGCCTGAAGAATGTGGCTGTGAACACTGAAGCTTTCTTT. This codes for CASSLKNVAVNTEAFF.

V and J are TRBV28 and TRBJ2-7; tentatively, D is TRBD2 (6 bases). V dropped 6 bases and J dropped 5 bases, with 11 bases sitting between them. The CDR3 loop spans 12 amino acids. Germline values: CDR1 MDHEN, CDR2 SYDVKM. The DNA of the CDR3 is TGTGCCAGCAGGGGAGGAAACCACGAGCAGTACTTC. It yields the protein CASRGGNHEQYF. Supplemented by reference TRBV28 and TRBJ2-7, the full variable domain reads DVKVTQSSRYLVKRTGEKVFLECVQDMDHENMFWYRQDPGLGLRLIYFSYDVKMKEKGDIPEGYSVSREKKERFSLILESASTNQTSMYLCASRGGNHEQYFGPGTRLTVT.

The chain recombines TRBV19 with TRBJ2-7, with D unresolved. The V end lost 0 bases, the J end lost 3 bases, and 3 bases lay between the germline ends. From germline, CDR1 is LNHDA and CDR2 SQIVND (reference sequence). The CDR3 length is 12 residues. CDR3 coding DNA: TGTGCCAGTAGTATAGACGGCTACGAGCAGTACTTC. This encodes CASSIDGYEQYF.

This chain links TRBV7-2 with TRBJ1-1; D is ambiguous. Germline assignment: CDR1 SGHTA and CDR2 FQGNSA. CDR3 length: 13 amino acids. V was trimmed by 3 bases and J by 8 bases, leaving 13 bases between them. The CDR3 loop is CASSLVDFWEAFF. CDR3 in DNA: TGTGCCAGCAGCTTGGTGGACTTTTGGGAAGCTTTCTTT.

J is TRBJ2-1 and V is TRBV7-3; a weak D match, TRBD1 (6 bases). The CDR3 covers 15 residues. V was shortened by 6 bases and J by 4 bases, with 16 bases between the two germline ends. Looked up from germline, CDR1 is SGHTA and CDR2 is FQGTGA. As DNA, the CDR3 is TGTGCCAGCAGTCCCGGGCAGGGGACGTACAATGAGCAGTTCTTC. It encodes CASSPGQGTYNEQFF.

CDR3: CASSPGPSGRGRAYEQYF. CDR3 nucleotides: TGTGCCAGCTCACCAGGTCCTAGCGGGAGAGGTAGGGCCTACGAGCAGTACTTC. The V and J genes are TRBV18 and TRBJ2-7, with 10 nucleotides matching TRBD2. In germline, CDR1 is KGHSH, CDR2 LQKENI. V trimming: 2 bases; J trimming: 2 bases; junction bases outside the gene matches: 12. The CDR3 length is 18 residues.

The chain couples TRBV27 to TRBJ2-3; 12 bases fit TRBD1. This CDR3 comprises 18 residues. Germline loops: CDR1 MNHEY, CDR2 SMNVEV (reference sequence). Losses at the gene ends were 2 bases for V and 1 base for J; bases not matched to a gene: 7. CDR3 DNA sequence: TGTGCCAGCAGTTTACTCGGGACAGGGGGCACAGGCACAGATACGCAGTATTTT. The encoded protein is CASSLLGTGGTGTDTQYF.

CDR3 protein: CASSGRGGETQYF. CDR3 coding DNA: TGTGCCAGCAGTGGGCGGGGTGGAGAGACCCAGTACTTC. The chain carries TRBV2 and TRBJ2-5; possible D gene TRBD2, 6 bases. With 4 bases removed from V and 4 bases from J, the gap between germline ends came to 10 bases. CDR1 and CDR2 from the germline V gene are SNHLY and FYNNEI. The CDR3 covers 13 residues.

V and J are TRBV5-1 and TRBJ2-5; D possibly corresponds to TRBD1 (6 bases). V was shortened by 0 bases and J by 4 bases, with 7 bases between the two germline ends. Germline CDR1 and CDR2: SGHRS and YFSETQ. This CDR3 contains 13 residues. The CDR3, as DNA: TGCGCCAGCAGCTTGGCCAGGGGAGAGACCCAGTACTTC. Protein sequence: CASSLARGETQYF. Together with reference TRBV5-1 and TRBJ2-5, the CDR3 gives the full variable domain: KAGVTQTPRYLIKTRGQQVTLSCSPISGHRSVSWYQQTPGQGLQFLFEYFSETQRNKGNFPGRFSGRQFSNSRSEMNVSTLELGDSALYLCASSLARGETQYFGPGTRLLVL.

This clone was seen once. The chain couples TRBV6-5 to TRBJ2-1; tentatively, D is TRBD2 (5 bases). CDR3 size: 16 residues. V was trimmed by 2 bases and J by 0 bases, leaving 11 bases between them. Germline loops: CDR1 MNHEY, CDR2 SVGAGI. The CDR3 loop is CASSYRRVGSYNEQFF. The CDR3 coding sequence is TGTGCCAGCAGTTACCGGCGGGTCGGCTCCTACAATGAGCAGTTCTTC.

This sequence joins TRBV19 and TRBJ2-1, with TRBD1 matching over 9 bases. From germline, CDR1 is LNHDA and CDR2 SQIVND (reference sequence). The CDR3 runs 14 residues. Losses at the gene ends were 6 bases for V and 4 bases for J; bases not matched to a gene: 4. Here the CDR3 DNA reads TGTGCCAGTAGGGACAGGGGTAGGTACAATGAGCAGTTCTTC. It is translated as CASRDRGRYNEQFF.

The chain uses TRBV7-2 and TRBJ1-5; possible D gene TRBD1, 6 bases. Germline V gives CDR1 SGHTA, CDR2 FQGNSA. Trimming shortened V by 5 bases and J by 0 bases, and 14 bases separated the two germline ends. The CDR3 extends over 16 amino acids. CDR3 DNA sequence: TGTGCCAGCAGCCAGGGACACCAAAATAGCAATCAGCCCCAGCATTTT. Translated: CASSQGHQNSNQPQHF.

The chain is built from TRBV6-6 and TRBJ1-1, with a possible D match to TRBD1 (5 bases). Germline CDR1 is MNHNY and CDR2 is SVGAGI (reference sequence). This CDR3 spans 15 amino acids. V lost 2 bases, J lost 1 base, and 11 bases lay in between. CDR3 in DNA: TGTGCCAGCAGTTACGCGGGACGGCAGAACACTGAAGCTTTCTTT. Its protein is CASSYAGRQNTEAFF.

The chain is built from TRBV19 and TRBJ1-5, with 7 bases aligning to TRBD1. CDR3 length: 12 amino acids. CDR1 and CDR2 from the germline V gene are LNHDA and SQIVND (reference sequence). V lost 6 bases and J lost 15; bases outside the gene matches: 11. The CDR3 sequence is CASRREQGFRHF. The CDR3 region has the DNA TGTGCCAGTAGGAGGGAACAGGGGTTTAGGCATTTT. Full variable domain (outside the CDR3, taken from reference TRBV19 and TRBJ1-5): DGGITQSPKYLFRKEGQNVTLSCEQNLNHDAMYWYRQDPGQGLRLIYYSQIVNDFQKGDIAEGYSVSREKKESFPLTVTSAQKNPTAFYLCASRREQGFRHFGDGTRLSIL.

The chain uses TRBV7-2 and TRBJ1-1; D is unresolved. The CDR3 loop spans 15 amino acids. The V and J ends lost 0 bases and 1 base respectively, with 9 bases between them. CDR1 and CDR2 from the germline V gene are SGHTA and FQGNSA. The CDR3 is CASSLAAGENTEAFF. Here the CDR3 DNA reads TGTGCCAGCAGCTTAGCAGCGGGAGAGAACACTGAAGCTTTCTTT.

This chain links TRBV7-9 with TRBJ2-1; D call uncertain. The V gene lost 2 bases and the J gene lost 8 bases, with 13 bases spanning the gap. Germline values: CDR1 SEHNR, CDR2 FQNEAQ (reference sequence). The CDR3 is 14 residues long. The CDR3 loop is CASSLLRRSHEQFF. In DNA, the CDR3 is TGTGCCAGCAGCTTACTAAGGCGGTCACATGAGCAGTTCTTC.

This clone was detected once. The J gene is TRBJ2-7, the V gene TRBV10-3; 12 bases line up with TRBD2. Germline CDR1 is ENHRY and CDR2 is SYGVKD. After removal of 2 bases from V and 2 bases from J, the junction contained 4 bases not matched to a gene. CDR3 length equals 16 residues. CDR3 nucleotide sequence: TGTGCCATCAGTGAGGGAACTAGCGGGGGGACCTACGAGCAGTACTTC. Protein sequence: CAISEGTSGGTYEQYF.

This clone was seen a few times. The chain is built from TRBV7-9 and TRBJ1-1; 9 nucleotides match TRBD1. This CDR3 is 16 amino acids long. The V gene end was trimmed by 6 bases and the J gene end by 3 bases; junction bases not matched to a gene: 11. Germline lookup yields CDR1 SEHNR and CDR2 FQNEAQ (reference sequence). For the CDR3, the DNA is TGTGCCAGCAGATCAGAGAAGGGACAGGGCGACACTGAAGCTTTCTTT. The encoded protein is CASRSEKGQGDTEAFF.

The chain combines TRBV11-2 with TRBJ2-3, with TRBD1 matching over 9 bases. J lost 3 bases, V lost 5 bases, and 6 bases had no gene match. CDR3 length: 15 amino acids. Germline CDR1 is SGHAT and CDR2 is FQNNGV. The CDR3 here is CASSRPQGATDTQYF. CDR3 bases: TGTGCCAGCAGCCGCCCACAGGGGGCGACAGATACGCAGTATTTT.

The chain couples TRBV7-3 to TRBJ2-1; 7 positions agree with TRBD1. Germline assignment: CDR1 SGHTA and CDR2 FQGTGA. This CDR3 is 11 amino acids long. Losses at the gene ends were 5 bases for V and 12 bases for J; bases not matched to a gene: 4. CDR3: CASSEGTVQFF. For the CDR3, the DNA is TGTGCCAGCAGCGAGGGGACAGTGCAGTTCTTC.

The CDR3 spells CASLDRAQSNEKLFF. For the CDR3, the DNA is TGTGCCAGCCTTGACAGGGCTCAGTCTAATGAAAAACTGTTTTTT. The V call is TRBV2, the J call TRBJ1-4; 7 bases are shared with TRBD1. CDR3 length: 15 residues. V lost 8 bases and J lost 3; bases outside the gene matches: 9. Germline-derived CDR1 and CDR2 are SNHLY and FYNNEI.

V gene TRBV5-6 combines with J gene TRBJ1-1; D is ambiguous. The CDR3 spans 13 residues. Germline V gene lookup returns CDR1 SGHDT and CDR2 YYEEEE. V lost 3 bases and J 3 bases, leaving 9 bases between the germline ends. This CDR3 reads CASSSEFYTEAFF. In DNA form, the CDR3 reads TGTGCCAGCAGCTCGGAGTTTTACACTGAAGCTTTCTTT.

V gene TRBV6-5 combines with J gene TRBJ1-1; 7 bases fit TRBD1. Per the germline V gene, CDR1 is MNHEY and CDR2 is SVGAGI. The V segment lost 2 bases and the J segment 6 bases; nucleotides outside the gene matches: 9. The CDR3 totals 15 residues. The CDR3 here is CASSYDKQGRSEAFF. For the CDR3, the DNA is TGTGCCAGCAGTTACGATAAACAGGGGAGATCTGAAGCTTTCTTT.

The rearrangement joins TRBV7-2 to TRBJ2-5; TRBD2 aligns across 10 bases. The CDR3 is 15 amino acids. The germline V gene encodes CDR1 SGHTA and CDR2 FQGNSA. V shed 5 bases, J shed 5 bases, and the junction held 8 bases outside the gene matches. CDR3 amino acids: CASSPSGRAGETQYF. CDR3 nucleotides: TGTGCCAGCAGCCCCAGCGGGAGGGCCGGGGAGACCCAGTACTTC. The full variable domain, rest sourced from reference TRBV7-2 and TRBJ2-5, is GAGVSQSPSNKVTEKGKDVELRCDPISGHTALYWYRQSLGQGLEFLIYFQGNSAPDKSGLPSDRFSAERTGGSVSTLTIQRTQQEDSAVYLCASSPSGRAGETQYFGPGTRLLVL.

The rearrangement links TRBV24-1 to TRBJ1-1, with 7 bases matching TRBD1. This CDR3 has 13 amino acids. V lost 4 bases, J lost 7 bases, and 5 bases stayed unmatched. CDR1 and CDR2 from the germline V gene are KGHDR and SFDVKD. In DNA form, the CDR3 reads TGTGCCACCAGTGAGGACCGGGACAGTGAAGCTTTCTTT. This sequence encodes CATSEDRDSEAFF.